What follows are 9 T cell receptor beta chains derived from one specimen sequenced in a study of T-cell memory formation after mild COVID-19. MiXCR, applied by TCRdb to the 5' RACE reads, yields one record per CDR3 protein. The sample has about 410,000 distinct CDR3 sequences; about 22% are singletons. Input material: PBMCs or a T cell subset sorted from them (not recorded which). All receptors come from an adult woman who had mild COVID-19 (a few samples of this study predate the infection). Cell type and time point are not known.

This clonotype was found a few times. J is TRBJ2-3 and V is TRBV12-3 or TRBV12-4; 11 bases line up with TRBD2. Losses at the gene ends were 6 bases for V and 11 bases for J; bases not matched to a gene: 16. The CDR3 is 16 amino acids. The CDR3 region has the DNA TGTGCCAGCAGACATCCTTTAGCGGGGGGGCCCGGGGAGCAGTATTTT. It encodes CASRHPLAGGPGEQYF.

This clonotype was observed a handful of times. CDR3 sequence: CASSWSNGGHYEQYF. In DNA, the CDR3 is TGCGCCAGCAGCTGGTCAAACGGGGGGCACTACGAGCAGTACTTC. V gene TRBV4-3 combines with J gene TRBJ2-7; D is perhaps TRBD2 (7 bases). The CDR3 consists of 15 residues. The V end lost 5 bases, the J end lost 3 bases, and 17 bases lay between the germline ends. Germline CDR1 LGHNA, CDR2 YSLEER.

Only a few counts were recorded for this clonotype. The chain employs TRBV4-2 and TRBJ2-1; 11 bases are shared with TRBD1. Trimming cost V 0 bases and J 8 bases; bases outside gene matches: 6. The CDR3 loop spans 16 amino acids. Germline V CDR1 and CDR2: LGHNA, YNFKEQ. The CDR3 bases are TGTGCCAGCAGCCAAGATGTAGGGACAGGGGGGCATGAGCAGTTCTTC. It yields the protein CASSQDVGTGGHEQFF.

This clonotype was counted at least ten times. The chain has TRBV15 and TRBJ2-7; no clear D. Trimming removed 0 bases at V and 2 bases at J, with 11 bases between. This CDR3 is 15 amino acids long. Germline assignment: CDR1 LNHNV and CDR2 YYDKDF (reference sequence). The CDR3 reads CATSRDRGGPYEQYF. CDR3 DNA sequence: TGTGCCACCAGCAGAGATCGAGGTGGGCCCTACGAGCAGTACTTC.

The chain couples TRBV18 to TRBJ2-3, with D perhaps matching TRBD2 (6 bases). CDR1 and CDR2 (germline): KGHSH, LQKENI. V shed 3 bases and J shed 3 bases, with 13 bases lying between them. CDR3 size: 15 residues. DNA of the CDR3: TGTGCCAGCTCACCCTCGGAGGGCCGGACAGATACGCAGTATTTT. This gives the protein CASSPSEGRTDTQYF.

This clonotype has just a few counts. This chain uses TRBV7-9 with TRBJ2-5; D is uncertain. The CDR3 spans 15 residues. V lost 4 bases and J lost 0, with 12 bases in between. Per the germline V gene, CDR1 is SEHNR and CDR2 is FQNEAQ (reference sequence). For the CDR3, the DNA is TGTGCCAGCAGCTCTCGCGGAGCGTACCAAGAGACCCAGTACTTC. Protein product: CASSSRGAYQETQYF.

The chain employs TRBV12-3 or TRBV12-4 and TRBJ1-3; no clear D gene. With 6 bases removed from V and 5 bases from J, the gap between germline ends came to 5 bases. The CDR3 totals 11 residues. For the CDR3, the DNA is TGTGCCAGCAGCATCCGAAACACCATATATTTT. Protein sequence: CASSIRNTIYF.

This clonotype was picked up many times. The chain links TRBV7-9 to TRBJ1-1; D perhaps matches TRBD1 (6 bases). V lost 8 bases, J lost 5 bases, and 18 bases lay in between. Germline-derived CDR1 and CDR2 are SEHNR and FQNEAQ (reference sequence). This CDR3 has 14 amino acids. CDR3 nucleotides: TGTGCCAGCGGCACAGGAGGGGGGGCGACTGAAGCTTTCTTT. Residues: CASGTGGGATEAFF.

This chain connects TRBV12-3 or TRBV12-4 to TRBJ2-7; no firm D call. This CDR3 has 11 residues. V was clipped by 3 bases and J by 5 bases, with 5 bases between them. The CDR3, as DNA: TGTGCCAGCAGTTTGTTGGACGAGCAGTACTTC. It encodes CASSLLDEQYF.